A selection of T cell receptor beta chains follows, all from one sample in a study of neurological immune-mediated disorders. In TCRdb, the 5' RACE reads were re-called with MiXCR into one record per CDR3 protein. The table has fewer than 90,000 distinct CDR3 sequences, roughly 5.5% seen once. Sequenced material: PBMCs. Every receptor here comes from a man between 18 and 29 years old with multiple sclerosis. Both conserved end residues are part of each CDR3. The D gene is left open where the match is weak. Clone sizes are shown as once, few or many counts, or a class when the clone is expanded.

DNA: TGTGCCAGCAGCGCCCGAACAGGGGGCGTCTATGGCTACACCTTC; CDR3: CASSARTGGVYGYTF; D: NA; size: many; V: TRBV3-2; J: TRBJ1-2; length: 15
DNA: TGCGCCAGCAGCTTGGTCGGCGGCAATCAGCCCCAGCATTTT; CDR3: CASSLVGGNQPQHF; D: NA; size: many; V: TRBV5-1; J: TRBJ1-5; length: 14
DNA: TGTGCCAGCAGCCAATTATCCGGGACAGAAGACAGGGCCACTGAAGCTTTCTTT; CDR3: CASSQLSGTEDRATEAFF; D: TRBD1; size: many; V: TRBV4-2; J: TRBJ1-1; length: 18
DNA: TGCGCCAGCAGCTTGGTTGCAGATACGCAGTATTTT; CDR3: CASSLVADTQYF; D: NA; size: many; V: TRBV5-1; J: TRBJ2-3; length: 12
DNA: TGTGCCAGCAGTCCCCAGCGGGGTTCCTACGAGCAGTACTTC; CDR3: CASSPQRGSYEQYF; D: TRBD2; size: many; V: TRBV9; J: TRBJ2-7; length: 14
DNA: TGTGCCAGCAGGCCGCGGGGCTATAGCAATCAGCCCCAGAATTTT; CDR3: CASRPRGYSNQPQNF; D: NA; size: many; V: TRBV28; J: TRBJ1-5; length: 15
DNA: TGTGCCAGCAGTCCCACAGGGGCATATCAGTACTTC; CDR3: CASSPTGAYQYF; D: TRBD1; size: many; V: TRBV2; J: TRBJ2-7; length: 12
DNA: TGTGCCAGCAGCTTAAAAAAGGACAATGAGGAGTTCTTC; CDR3: CASSLKKDNEEFF; D: NA; size: few; V: TRBV7-2; J: TRBJ2-1; length: 13
DNA: TGCAGTGCTAGTGAGGTGCTAACTTCCTACGAGCAGTACTTC; CDR3: CSASEVLTSYEQYF; D: NA; size: many; V: TRBV20-1; J: TRBJ2-7; length: 14
DNA: TGCGCCAGCAGCTTGGACGGGTTGGTCGGTCAGCCCCAGCATTTT; CDR3: CASSLDGLVGQPQHF; D: NA; size: many; V: TRBV5-1; J: TRBJ1-5; length: 15
DNA: TGTGCCAGCAGCAAGGACAGGGCCACCGGGGAGCTGTTTTTT; CDR3: CASSKDRATGELFF; D: TRBD1; size: many; V: TRBV12-3/TRBV12-4; J: TRBJ2-2; length: 14
DNA: TGTGCCAGCAGTATAGAAGCGGGTAGGGGCACAGATACGCAGTATTTT; CDR3: CASSIEAGRGTDTQYF; D: NA; size: many; V: TRBV7-6; J: TRBJ2-3; length: 16
DNA: TGTGCCAGCAGCTTAGAACACGAGCAGTACTTC; CDR3: CASSLEHEQYF; D: NA; size: many; V: TRBV7-9; J: TRBJ2-7; length: 11
DNA: TGTGCCAGCAGCCTCCTGGGACTAGCGGGAAGTTCGCAGTATTTT; CDR3: CASSLLGLAGSSQYF; D: TRBD2; size: few; V: TRBV7-2; J: TRBJ2-3; length: 15